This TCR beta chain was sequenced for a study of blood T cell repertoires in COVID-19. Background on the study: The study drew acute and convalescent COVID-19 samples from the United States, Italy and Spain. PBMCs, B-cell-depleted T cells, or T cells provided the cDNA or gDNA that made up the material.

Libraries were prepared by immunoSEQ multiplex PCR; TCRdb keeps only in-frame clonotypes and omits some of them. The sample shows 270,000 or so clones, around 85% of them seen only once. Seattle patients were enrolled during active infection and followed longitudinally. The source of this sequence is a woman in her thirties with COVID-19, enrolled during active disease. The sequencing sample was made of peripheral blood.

CDR3 in amino acids: CSVGPQGTEAFF. The CDR3 DNA sequence: TGCAGCGTTGGGCCCCAGGGCACTGAAGCTTTCTTT. This chain uses TRBV29-1 with TRBJ1-1, with D possibly TRBD1 on 5 matching bases. Germline CDR1 is SQVTM and CDR2 is ANQGSEA. Trimming left V 4 bases short and J 4 bases short, with 10 bases between. This CDR3 contains 12 residues.